This section outlines one TCR beta chain sequence together with its context. These data originate in a study of control samples from healthy donors and cancer patients. Measured with immunoSEQ multiplex PCR; TCRdb has only the in-frame clones, and not every one. The sample carries about 410,000 clones, around nine tenths recorded once. Germline values: CDR1 SGHAT, CDR2 FQNNGV. V was shortened by 0 bases and J by 0 bases, with 9 bases between the two germline ends. This CDR3 spans 15 amino acids. This receptor was taken from a man aged 40-49 years with head and neck cancer. Sequences were obtained from PBMCs. The chain employs TRBV11-2 and TRBJ2-7, with D unclear. CDR3 sequence (DNA): TGTGCCAGCAGCTTAGAGGTTGCTACCTCCTACGAGCAGTACTTC. Protein product: CASSLEVATSYEQYF.